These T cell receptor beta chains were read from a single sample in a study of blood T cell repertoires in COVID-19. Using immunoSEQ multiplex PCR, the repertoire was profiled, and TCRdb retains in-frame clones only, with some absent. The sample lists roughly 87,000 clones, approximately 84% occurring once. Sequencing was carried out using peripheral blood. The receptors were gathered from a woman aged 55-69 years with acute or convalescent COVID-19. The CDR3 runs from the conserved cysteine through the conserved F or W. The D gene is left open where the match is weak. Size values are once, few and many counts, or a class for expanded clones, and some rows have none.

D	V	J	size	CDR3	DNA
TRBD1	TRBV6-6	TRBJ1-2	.	CASRTGTGGKYGYTF	TGTGCCAGCAGGACCGGGACAGGGGGGAAGTATGGCTACACCTTC
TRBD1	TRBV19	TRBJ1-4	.	CASNPGQAANEKLFF	TGTGCCAGTAATCCCGGACAGGCGGCGAATGAAAAACTGTTTTTT
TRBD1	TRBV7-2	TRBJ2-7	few	CASSLGGTGGEQYF	TGTGCCAGCAGCTTAGGGGGGACAGGGGGTGAGCAGTACTTC
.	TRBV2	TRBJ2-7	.	CASSQIYEQYF	TGTGCCAGCAGTCAAATCTACGAGCAGTACTTC
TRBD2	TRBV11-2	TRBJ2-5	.	CASSPQGGAGYIQETQYF	TGTGCCAGCAGCCCCCAGGGAGGGGCCGGGTATATACAAGAGACCCAGTACTTC
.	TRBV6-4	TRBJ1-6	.	CASWFSDSPLHF	TGTGCCAGCTGGTTTTCGGATTCACCCCTCCACTTT
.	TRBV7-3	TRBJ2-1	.	CASSLGQMDEQFF	TGTGCCAGCAGTCTTGGACAGATGGATGAGCAGTTCTTC
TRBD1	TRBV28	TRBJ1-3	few	CASSPRDRVSGNTIYF	TGTGCCAGCAGTCCCCGGGACAGGGTCTCTGGAAACACCATATATTTT
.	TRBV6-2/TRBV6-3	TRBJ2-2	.	CASSPGTFGAGELFF	TGTGCCAGCAGTCCCGGGACATTTGGAGCCGGGGAGCTGTTTTTT
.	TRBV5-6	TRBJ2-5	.	CASSLDYGGGVEETQYF	TGTGCCAGCAGCTTGGACTATGGCGGGGGCGTAGAAGAGACCCAGTACTTC
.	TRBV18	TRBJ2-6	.	CASSPGTPSARTNVLTF	TGTGCCAGCTCACCGGGGACACCTAGTGCGAGGACCAACGTCCTGACTTTC
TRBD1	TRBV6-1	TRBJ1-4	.	CASSEGDRGRGKLFF	TGTGCCAGCAGTGAAGGGGACAGGGGCCGAGGAAAACTGTTTTTT
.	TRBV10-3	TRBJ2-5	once	CAISAGQRQETQYF	TGTGCCATCAGCGCCGGACAGCGCCAAGAGACCCAGTACTTC
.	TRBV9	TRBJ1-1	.	CASSVTDMNTEAFF	TGTGCCAGCAGCGTAACAGACATGAACACTGAAGCTTTCTTT
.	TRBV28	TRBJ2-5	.	CASRGGRQETQYF	TGTGCCAGCAGGGGGGGACGCCAAGAGACCCAGTACTTC
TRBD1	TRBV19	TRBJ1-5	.	CASRGQGAGQPQHF	TGTGCCAGTCGGGGACAGGGGGCGGGTCAGCCCCAGCATTTT
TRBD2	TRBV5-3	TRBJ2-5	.	CARSLVGSGNSQETQYF	TGTGCCAGAAGCTTGGTGGGTAGCGGGAACTCTCAAGAGACCCAGTACTTC
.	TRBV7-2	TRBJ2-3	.	CASSLPSTDTQYF	TGTGCCAGCAGCTTACCTAGCACAGATACGCAGTATTTT
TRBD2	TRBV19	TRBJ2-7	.	CASSAARPGTSGGAVYF	TGTGCCAGTAGTGCAGCCAGACCCGGGACTAGCGGGGGGGCGGTGTACTTC
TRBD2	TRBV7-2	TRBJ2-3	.	CASEAGGLTDTQYF	TGTGCCAGCGAAGCGGGGGGGCTGACAGATACGCAGTATTTT
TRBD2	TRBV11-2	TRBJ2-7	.	CASSTRPPGTSGVYEQYF	TGTGCCAGCAGCACCAGGCCCCCTGGGACTAGCGGGGTCTACGAGCAGTACTTC
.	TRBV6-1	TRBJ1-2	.	CASSDTWRDGYTF	TGTGCCAGCAGTGACACCTGGAGAGATGGCTACACCTTC
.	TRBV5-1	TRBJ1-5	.	CASSLDDSRNQPQHF	TGCGCCAGCAGCTTGGATGACAGTCGCAATCAGCCCCAGCATTTT
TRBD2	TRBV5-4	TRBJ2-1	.	CASSLPPGGVGEQFF	TGTGCCAGCAGCTTACCGCCCGGGGGGGTTGGTGAGCAGTTCTTC
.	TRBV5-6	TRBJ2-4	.	CASSPAGILAKNIQYF	TGTGCCAGCAGCCCCGCGGGGATCCTAGCCAAAAACATTCAGTACTTC
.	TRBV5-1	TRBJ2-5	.	CASSSGLLQETQYF	TGCGCCAGCAGCTCTGGACTACTCCAAGAGACCCAGTACTTC
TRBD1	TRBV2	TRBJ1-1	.	CASSEQGQGSRAFF	TGTGCCAGCAGTGAACAGGGACAGGGCTCGCGCGCTTTCTTT
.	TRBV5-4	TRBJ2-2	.	CASSLASYGELFF	TGTGCCAGCAGCTTGGCTTCGTACGGGGAGCTGTTTTTT
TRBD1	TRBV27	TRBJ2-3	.	CASSLKGRGRRADTQYF	TGTGCCAGCAGTTTAAAAGGAAGGGGGCGTCGAGCAGATACGCAGTATTTT
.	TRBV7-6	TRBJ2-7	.	CASSFGSSYEQYF	TGTGCCAGCAGCTTCGGGTCCTCCTACGAGCAGTACTTC
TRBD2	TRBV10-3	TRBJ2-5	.	CAISEPGSGGETQYF	TGTGCCATCAGTGAGCCGGGCTCGGGGGGGGAGACCCAGTACTTC
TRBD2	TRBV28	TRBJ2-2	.	CASSQLGLAGGSGELFF	TGTGCCAGCAGTCAATTGGGACTAGCGGGGGGGTCCGGGGAGCTGTTTTTT
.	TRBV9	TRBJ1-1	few	CASSVQGMNTEAFF	TGTGCCAGCAGCGTACAGGGGATGAACACTGAAGCTTTCTTT
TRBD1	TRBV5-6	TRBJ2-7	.	CASSLAVRGFEQYF	TGTGCCAGCAGCTTGGCGGTCAGGGGGTTCGAGCAGTACTTC
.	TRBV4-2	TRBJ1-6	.	CASSQGQPNSPLHF	TGTGCCAGCAGCCAAGGACAGCCCAATTCACCCCTCCACTTT
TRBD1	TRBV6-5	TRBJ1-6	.	CASSYRRGQGSPLHF	TGTGCCAGCAGTTATCGCAGGGGGCAGGGGTCACCCCTCCACTTT
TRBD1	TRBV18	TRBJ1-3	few	CASSQRQGQSGNTIYF	TGTGCCAGCTCTCAACGACAGGGCCAGTCTGGAAACACCATATATTTT
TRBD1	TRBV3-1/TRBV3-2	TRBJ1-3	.	CASSIQGGASGNTIYF	TGTGCCAGCAGTATACAGGGGGGCGCTTCTGGAAACACCATATATTTT
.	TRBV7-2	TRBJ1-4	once	CASSPGLGGSEKLFF	TGTGCCAGCAGCCCCGGGTTGGGGGGAAGTGAAAAACTGTTTTTT
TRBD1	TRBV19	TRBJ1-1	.	CASSSDRENTEAFF	TGTGCCAGTAGCTCGGACAGGGAGAACACTGAAGCTTTCTTT
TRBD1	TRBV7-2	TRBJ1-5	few	CASSVATGGQPQHF	TGTGCCAGCAGCGTCGCAACAGGGGGTCAGCCCCAGCATTTT
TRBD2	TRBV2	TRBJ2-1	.	CASSPRGGAGEQFF	TGTGCCAGCAGTCCCCGGGGGGGGGCCGGTGAGCAGTTCTTC
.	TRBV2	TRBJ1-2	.	CASSVGVDYGYTF	TGTGCCAGCAGTGTAGGGGTGGACTATGGCTACACCTTC
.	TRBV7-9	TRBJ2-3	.	CASSPSLDTQYF	TGTGCCAGCAGCCCGTCCTTAGATACGCAGTATTTT
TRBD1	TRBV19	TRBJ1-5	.	CASSVLTGRSNQPQHF	TGTGCCAGTAGTGTCCTGACAGGGCGTAGCAATCAGCCCCAGCATTTT
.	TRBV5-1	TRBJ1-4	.	CASSLGRGNEKLFF	TGCGCCAGCAGCCTGGGACGGGGTAATGAAAAACTGTTTTTT